These 29 T cell receptor beta chains were all obtained from the same sample, sequenced in a study of blood T cell repertoires in COVID-19. Data came from immunoSEQ multiplex PCR; TCRdb stores just in-frame clones and leaves some out. Among about 300,000 clones listed, roughly 90% were seen once. Sequencing used peripheral blood. These receptors all stem from a woman aged 25-40 years with COVID-19, enrolled during active disease.

A few counts support this clone. V gene TRBV11-3 combines with J gene TRBJ2-1, with D unresolved. Per the germline V gene, CDR1 is SGHNT and CDR2 is YENEEA. This CDR3 region has 15 residues. The V gene lost 5 bases and the J gene lost 0 bases, with 11 bases spanning the gap. CDR3 in DNA: TGTGCCAGCAGCACGCGGTCGAGCTCCTACAATGAGCAGTTCTTC. It yields the protein CASSTRSSSYNEQFF.

CDR3: CASSYSYLIGHRNTEAFF. The CDR3 coding sequence is TGTGCCAGCAGTTACTCGTACCTCATTGGACACAGGAACACTGAAGCTTTCTTT. The chain is built from TRBV6-2 or TRBV6-3 and TRBJ1-1, with D tentatively TRBD1 (5 bases). CDR3 length: 18 amino acids. V was shortened by 0 bases and J by 1 base, with 18 bases between the two germline ends. Per germline, CDR1 MNHEY and CDR2 SVGEGT.

This chain uses TRBV5-4 with TRBJ2-3; 8 bases agree with TRBD2. Germline loops: CDR1 SGHNT, CDR2 YYREEE (reference sequence). The CDR3 is 16 amino acids. The J segment lost 2 bases and the V segment lost 0 bases, leaving 5 bases of the junction unmatched. CDR3 residues: CASSLGSGGNTDTQYF. The CDR3 DNA sequence: TGTGCCAGCAGCTTGGGTTCGGGGGGGAACACAGATACGCAGTATTTT.

The chain carries TRBV2 and TRBJ1-2, with a weak D call TRBD1 (6 bases). The CDR3 totals 12 residues. Germline CDR1 SNHLY, CDR2 FYNNEI. V lost 6 bases to trimming and J lost 14 bases, with 19 bases between them. CDR3 sequence: CASRDETGFGTF. The CDR3 nucleotides read TGTGCCAGCAGGGACGAAACAGGGTTTGGGACCTTC. The entire variable domain, with the rest obtained from reference TRBV2 and TRBJ1-2, is as follows: EPEVTQTPSHQVTQMGQEVILRCVPISNHLYFYWYRQILGQKVEFLVSFYNNEISEKSEIFDDQFSVERPDGSNFTLKIRSTKLEDSAMYFCASRDETGFGTFGSGTRLTVV.

The chain has TRBV15 and TRBJ1-2; weak D call: TRBD1 (6 bases). This CDR3 has 14 residues. V lost 1 base to trimming and J lost 2 bases, with 8 bases between them. CDR1 is LNHNV, CDR2 YYDKDF, per germline (reference sequence). CDR3 coding DNA: TGTGCCACCAGCAGAGTTGGACAGAACTATGGCTACACCTTC. It specifies CATSRVGQNYGYTF. Full variable domain (rest looked up from reference TRBV15 and TRBJ1-2): DAMVIQNPRYQVTQFGKPVTLSCSQTLNHNVMYWYQQKSSQAPKLLFHYYDKDFNNEADTPDNFQSRRPNTSFCFLDIRSPGLGDTAMYLCATSRVGQNYGYTFGSGTRLTVV.

The V call is TRBV27, the J call TRBJ2-1, with a tentative D call TRBD2 (5 bases). Germline CDR1 reads MNHEY; CDR2 reads SMNVEV (reference sequence). Trimming shortened V by 3 bases and J by 0 bases, and 9 bases separated the two germline ends. The CDR3 has 15 residues. The CDR3 region has the DNA TGTGCCAGCAGTTTCGGGGAGTCCTCCTACAATGAGCAGTTCTTC. The encoded protein is CASSFGESSYNEQFF.

The CDR3 is CASSIKRNTGELFF. CDR3 DNA sequence: TGTGCCAGTAGTATTAAGCGGAACACCGGGGAGCTGTTTTTT. J is TRBJ2-2 and V is TRBV19, with D unclear. The CDR3 covers 14 residues. From germline, CDR1 is LNHDA and CDR2 SQIVND (reference sequence). V was cut by 3 bases and J by 1 base, with 6 bases left in between.

The rearrangement links TRBV28 to TRBJ1-5; 8 bases match TRBD1. V was pared by 4 bases and J by 0 bases, with 17 bases of the junction left unmatched. The CDR3 runs 20 residues. From germline, CDR1 is MDHEN and CDR2 SYDVKM. CDR3 loop: CASSSRTGKGTGYSNQPQHF. The CDR3 region has the DNA TGTGCCAGCAGTTCGCGGACAGGCAAGGGGACAGGATATAGCAATCAGCCCCAGCATTTT. The full variable domain, in which reference TRBV28 and TRBJ1-5 provide the parts outside the CDR3, is DVKVTQSSRYLVKRTGEKVFLECVQDMDHENMFWYRQDPGLGLRLIYFSYDVKMKEKGDIPEGYSVSREKKERFSLILESASTNQTSMYLCASSSRTGKGTGYSNQPQHFGDGTRLSIL.

The chain has TRBV9 and TRBJ1-5, with 8 bases that match TRBD1. The CDR3 is made up of 14 amino acids. With 4 bases clipped from V and 2 bases from J, the junction kept 2 bases outside the gene matches. Germline V gene sequence: CDR1 SGDLS, CDR2 YYNGEE. The CDR3 DNA is TGTGCCAGCAGCCCGACAGGGGGCAATCAGCCCCAGCATTTT. It is translated as CASSPTGGNQPQHF. The variable domain in full, completed from reference TRBV9 and TRBJ1-5, reads DSGVTQTPKHLITATGQRVTLRCSPRSGDLSVYWYQQSLDQGLQFLIQYYNGEERAKGNILERFSAQQFPDLHSELNLSSLELGDSALYFCASSPTGGNQPQHFGDGTRLSIL.

Here the CDR3 DNA reads TGTGCCAGTAGTATAAGCGGGGCCCGTAATGAAAAACTGTTTTTT. Protein sequence: CASSISGARNEKLFF. The rearrangement uses TRBV19 and TRBJ1-4, with D possibly matching TRBD1 (5 bases). CDR1 and CDR2 from the germline V gene are LNHDA and SQIVND (reference sequence). The CDR3 consists of 15 residues. Trimming cost V 2 bases and J 4 bases, with 11 bases left between them.

The J gene is TRBJ2-7, the V gene TRBV4-2; 8 nucleotides agree with TRBD2. CDR3 length equals 15 residues. After removal of 0 bases from V and 6 bases from J, the junction contained 7 bases not matched to a gene. CDR1 and CDR2 (germline): LGHNA, YNFKEQ. The DNA of the CDR3 is TGTGCCAGCAGCCAAGATGCCGGGGGGGTATCCGAGCAGTACTTC. Its translation is CASSQDAGGVSEQYF.

The chain joins TRBV19 to TRBJ1-3, with TRBD1 as a possible D gene (6 bases). V was shortened by 5 bases and J by 0 bases, with 11 bases between the two germline ends. The CDR3 has 15 residues. Germline V gives CDR1 LNHDA, CDR2 SQIVND (reference sequence). CDR3 sequence: CASSDTGYSGNTIYF. The CDR3 DNA follows: TGTGCCAGTAGTGATACAGGGTACTCTGGAAACACCATATATTTT.

The rearrangement joins TRBV6-7 to TRBJ2-5, with 7 bases identical to TRBD1. TRBV6-7 is reported as an ORF; its role is uncertain. The CDR3 extends over 18 amino acids. V was pared by 3 bases and J by 4 bases, with 17 bases of the junction left unmatched. CDR3 residues: CASSYLFGEDRVIETQYF. DNA for the CDR3: TGTGCCAGCAGTTATCTTTTCGGCGAAGACAGGGTCATAGAGACCCAGTACTTC.

The chain is built from TRBV13 and TRBJ2-1, with TRBD2 matching 11 bases. V shed 2 bases and J 3 bases; nucleotides not matched to a gene: 12. Germline V gives CDR1 PRHDT, CDR2 FYEKMQ (reference sequence). The CDR3 runs to 19 residues. CDR3 coding DNA: TGTGCCAGCAGCTTACCAGGGAGTCTAGCGGGGGGATACTACAATGAGCAGTTCTTC. This gives the protein CASSLPGSLAGGYYNEQFF.

The chain carries TRBV5-4 and TRBJ2-5, with 9 positions matching TRBD1. CDR1 is SGHNT and CDR2 is YYREEE in the germline V gene (reference sequence). V gave up 4 bases and J gave up 4 bases; unmatched junction bases: 8. The CDR3 has 15 amino acids. The CDR3 region has the DNA TGTGCCAGCAGCAGTAGTACAGGGGGCTCAGAGACCCAGTACTTC. Translation: CASSSSTGGSETQYF.

V usage is TRBV4-2 and J usage is TRBJ1-4; D unresolved. There are 14 residues in the CDR3. Looked up from germline, CDR1 is LGHNA and CDR2 is YNFKEQ. V was shortened by 4 bases and J by 2 bases, with 8 bases between the two germline ends. Here the CDR3 reads CASSPDRTNEKLFF. In DNA form, the CDR3 reads TGTGCCAGCAGCCCCGATCGGACTAATGAAAAACTGTTTTTT.

The chain joins TRBV7-7 to TRBJ2-2, with 7 bases lining up with TRBD2. With V trimmed by 5 bases and J by 7 bases, 4 bases remained unmatched. The CDR3 loop spans 13 amino acids. Germline CDR1 is SSHAT and CDR2 is FNYEAQ (reference sequence). CDR3 sequence: CASSPSSGGELFF. Here the CDR3 DNA reads TGTGCCAGCAGCCCTTCTAGCGGCGGGGAGCTGTTTTTT. The full variable domain, with the rest looked up from reference TRBV7-7 and TRBJ2-2, is GAGVSQSPRYKVTKRGQDVTLRCDPISSHATLYWYQQALGQGPEFLTYFNYEAQPDKSGLPSDRFSAERPEGSISTLTIQRTEQRDSAMYRCASSPSSGGELFFGEGSRLTVL.

This chain connects TRBV5-1 to TRBJ1-1; 7 positions match TRBD1. The germline gives CDR1 SGHRS, CDR2 YFSETQ. With 0 bases clipped from V and 2 bases from J, the junction kept 4 bases outside the gene matches. This CDR3 has 15 amino acids. CDR3 sequence (DNA): TGCGCCAGCAGCTTGGGAGGGGGCGCAAACACTGAAGCTTTCTTT. Protein product: CASSLGGGANTEAFF.

CDR3: CASSQDGHPGTGELFF. For the CDR3, the DNA is TGTGCCAGCAGCCAAGACGGACACCCGGGCACCGGGGAGCTGTTTTTT. The chain employs TRBV4-2 and TRBJ2-2; possibly TRBD1 for D (5 bases). The CDR3 length is 16 residues. Germline-derived CDR1 and CDR2 are LGHNA and YNFKEQ. V was clipped by 0 bases and J by 4 bases, with 12 bases between them.

The chain couples TRBV6-5 to TRBJ1-5; perhaps TRBD1 as D (5 bases). The CDR3 consists of 15 residues. The germline gives CDR1 MNHEY, CDR2 SVGAGI. The ends were cut back, 9 bases at V and 4 bases at J, with 19 bases in the middle. CDR3 coding DNA: TGTGCCAGTCAACCCTTTTGGGGGGGTAATCAGCCCCAGCATTTT. Translation: CASQPFWGGNQPQHF.

The chain is built from TRBV6-2 or TRBV6-3 and TRBJ2-3; TRBD2 matches 11 bases. After removal of 5 bases from V and 3 bases from J, the junction contained 4 bases not matched to a gene. There are 15 residues in the CDR3. CDR1 is MNHEY and CDR2 is SVGEGT in the germline V gene. This chain's CDR3 is CASSRRTSGTDTQYF. The CDR3 coding sequence is TGTGCCAGCAGTAGACGGACTAGCGGGACAGATACGCAGTATTTT.

The chain couples TRBV3-1 (or the pseudogene TRBV3-2) to TRBJ1-1; D gene ambiguous. The CDR3 spans 14 residues. CDR1 and CDR2 from the germline V gene are LGHDT and YNNKEL (reference sequence). Trimming took 1 base from V and 6 from J, leaving 12 bases between them. The CDR3 sequence is CASSQALRGAEAFF. CDR3 in DNA: TGTGCCAGCAGCCAAGCGTTGCGGGGAGCTGAAGCTTTCTTT.

This chain uses TRBV10-1 with TRBJ2-2, with 9 bases lining up with TRBD1. V lost 8 bases and J lost 2; bases outside the gene matches: 9. CDR3 length: 16 amino acids. The V gene's germline CDR1 is WNHNN and CDR2 SYGVQD (reference sequence). The CDR3 DNA sequence: TGCGCCAGCCAGTCGACGGACAGGGGCAACACCGGGGAGCTGTTTTTT. Translated: CASQSTDRGNTGELFF.

This clone was counted a single time. This chain joins TRBV6-5 and TRBJ1-3, with 7 bases matching TRBD1. Trimming took 7 bases from V and 4 from J; bases not matched to a gene: 1. Germline CDR1 reads MNHEY; CDR2 reads SVGAGI. The CDR3 runs 12 residues. DNA for the CDR3: TGTGCCAGCAAGACAGGGGGAAACACCATATATTTT. It yields the protein CASKTGGNTIYF.

This sequence joins TRBV2 and TRBJ1-6; 7 bases are a match to TRBD1. J gave up 8 bases and V 5 bases, and 3 bases lay outside the gene matches. The CDR3 length is 13 residues. Germline V gene sequence: CDR1 SNHLY, CDR2 FYNNEI. CDR3 region: CASSPDRDSPLHF. In DNA form, the CDR3 reads TGTGCCAGCAGTCCAGACAGGGATTCACCCCTCCACTTT.

As regards this clone: In the same sample, other DNA sequences code for this CDR3. The rearrangement links TRBV5-6 to TRBJ1-4; 11 bases are shared with TRBD1. The CDR3 loop spans 15 amino acids. Germline V lookup: CDR1 SGHDT, CDR2 YYEEEE. Trimming took 0 bases from V and 6 from J; bases not matched to a gene: 1. Here the CDR3 reads CASSLGTGGYEKLFF. The DNA for the CDR3 is TGTGCCAGCAGCTTGGGGACAGGGGGCTATGAAAAACTGTTTTTT.

The V and J genes are TRBV27 and TRBJ2-1; D uncertain. Germline V CDR1 and CDR2: MNHEY, SMNVEV (reference sequence). The length of the CDR3 is 15 residues. The V gene lost 2 bases and the J gene lost 4 bases, with 12 bases spanning the gap. CDR3 sequence: CASSLIPTSYNEQFF. The CDR3 coding sequence is TGTGCCAGCAGTTTAATTCCGACAAGTTACAATGAGCAGTTCTTC.

The J gene is TRBJ2-2, the V gene TRBV29-1; D is ambiguous. Trimming shortened V by 6 bases and J by 1 base, and 6 bases separated the two germline ends. CDR1 is SQVTM, CDR2 ANQGSEA, per germline. This CDR3 region has 12 residues. CDR3 in amino acids: CSVPGNTGELFF. CDR3 nucleotides: TGCAGCGTGCCGGGGAACACCGGGGAGCTGTTTTTT.

This chain's CDR3 is CASTTGAGTEAFF. CDR3 nucleotide sequence: TGTGCCAGCACCACAGGGGCGGGGACTGAAGCTTTCTTT. The chain is built from TRBV2 and TRBJ1-1, with 7 bases aligning to TRBD1. Looked up from germline, CDR1 is SNHLY and CDR2 is FYNNEI. The CDR3 length is 13 residues. The J segment lost 5 bases and the V segment lost 7 bases, leaving 7 bases of the junction unmatched.